The rows below give T cell receptor beta chains drawn from one sample of a study of cytomegalovirus exposure and HLA in healthy donors. TCRdb's copy holds only in-frame clones and misses some; the assay was immunoSEQ multiplex PCR. The sample shows around 190,000 clones, roughly 80% of them seen only once. Source material: PBMCs. The receptors originated from a woman younger than 30 in good health and CMV-seronegative. Both conserved end residues are part of each CDR3. D genes are given only for firm matches. The size of a clone is reported for some rows only, either as once, few or many, or as a class for expanded clones.

TRBV10-1	few	TRBJ1-2	NA	TGCGCCAGCAGTGAGTCCCCGCGGGGCTACACCTTC	CASSESPRGYTF
TRBV7-8	few	TRBJ2-7	NA	TGTGCCAGCAGCCCGAGGGGGACGCTTTTCGAGCAGTACTTC	CASSPRGTLFEQYF
TRBV5-6	NA	TRBJ1-1	NA	TGTGCCAGCAGCTTGCCGGTAGTTAACACTGAAGCTTTCTTT	CASSLPVVNTEAFF
TRBV4-1	NA	TRBJ2-7	TRBD2	TGCGCCAGCAGCCAAGACCCGGGACTAGCGGGGGGAAATATTGTTTACGAGCAGTACTTC	CASSQDPGLAGGNIVYEQYF
TRBV27	NA	TRBJ1-5	NA	TGTGCCAGCAGTTTAGTCGAGGGCAATCAGCCCCAGCATTTT	CASSLVEGNQPQHF
TRBV30	NA	TRBJ1-5	TRBD1	TGTGCCTCCGGACAGGGCCGCCAAAGCAATCAGCCCCAGCATTTT	CASGQGRQSNQPQHF
TRBV19	NA	TRBJ1-5	NA	TGTGCCAGTAGCCGGAGGGATAGCAATCAGCCCCAGCATTTT	CASSRRDSNQPQHF
TRBV5-1	NA	TRBJ2-1	NA	TGCGCCAGCAGCTTGAATCGGGGGAGCTCCTACAATGAGCAGTTCTTC	CASSLNRGSSYNEQFF
TRBV19	NA	TRBJ2-1	TRBD1	TGTGCCAGTAGTATAGTACAGGGGGGCCACAATGAGCAGTTCTTC	CASSIVQGGHNEQFF
TRBV6-5	NA	TRBJ1-4	TRBD1	TGTGCCGCTCATATGAGGACAGGGGGCTTTGAAAAACTGTTTTTT	CAAHMRTGGFEKLFF
TRBV20-1	NA	TRBJ1-2	NA	TGCAGTGCTCCAGTTAACTATGGCTACACCTTC	CSAPVNYGYTF
TRBV28	NA	TRBJ2-1	TRBD2	TGTGCCAGCACCAGTCAGTCCGGGCGGGGGGATTACAATGAGCAGTTCTTC	CASTSQSGRGDYNEQFF
TRBV27	NA	TRBJ2-3	NA	TGTGCCAGCAGTTTCGGGGCAGATACGCAGTATTTT	CASSFGADTQYF
TRBV11-3	once	TRBJ2-3	NA	TGTGCCAGCAGTCCCCGGGACTGGCGCACAGATACGCAGTATTTT	CASSPRDWRTDTQYF
TRBV6-1	NA	TRBJ2-5	NA	TGTGCCAGCAGTGAAGTAGAGGGGGAAGAGACCCAGTACTTC	CASSEVEGEETQYF
TRBV5-4	NA	TRBJ2-7	NA	TGTGCCAGCAGCGGAGCTTTCGGTTCCTACGAGCAGTACTTC	CASSGAFGSYEQYF
TRBV6-5	NA	TRBJ2-3	NA	TGTGCCAGCAGTTACAGACAATTTAGCACAGATACGCAGTATTTT	CASSYRQFSTDTQYF
TRBV7-2	few	TRBJ1-1	NA	TGTGCCAGCAGCTTAGCCGCAGTCATGAACACTGAAGCTTTCTTT	CASSLAAVMNTEAFF
TRBV5-1	few	TRBJ2-2	TRBD2	TGCGCCAGCAGCTTGGCCGGGTTAGCGGGGGCGAACACCGGGGAGCTGTTTTTT	CASSLAGLAGANTGELFF
TRBV4-2	NA	TRBJ1-5	NA	TGTGCCAGCAGCCAAGGATCGGGAGGGGTTAGCAATCAGCCCCAGCATTTT	CASSQGSGGVSNQPQHF
TRBV18	NA	TRBJ1-4	NA	TGTGCCAGCTCACCCTCAAGGGGGGGTGTGAGCGAAAAACTGTTTTTT	CASSPSRGGVSEKLFF
TRBV6-4	NA	TRBJ2-7	TRBD2	TGTGCCAGCAGTGAGACTAGCGGGGGGGCGAGCGAGCAGTACTTC	CASSETSGGASEQYF
TRBV29-1	NA	TRBJ1-1	TRBD1	TGCAGCGCATCAGGGGGCGCGGGGACTGAAGCTTTCTTT	CSASGGAGTEAFF
TRBV15	NA	TRBJ2-2	NA	TGTGCCACCAGCAGAGCCGACAGGAGTCTGAACACCGGGGAGCTGTTTTTT	CATSRADRSLNTGELFF
TRBV5-8	NA	TRBJ2-1	NA	TGTGCCAGCAGGTATGCCGTAGAGCTCTACTCCTACAATGAGCAGTTCTTC	CASRYAVELYSYNEQFF
TRBV4-2	NA	TRBJ1-2	TRBD1	TGTGCCAGCAGCCACGGACAGGGTGGTGGCTACACCTTC	CASSHGQGGGYTF
TRBV30	NA	TRBJ2-7	NA	TGTGCCTGGAGTGACCGGTCGCAGGACGAGCAGTACTTC	CAWSDRSQDEQYF
TRBV9	NA	TRBJ1-6	NA	TGTGCCAGCAGCGTAGATCGGGTTAATTCACCCCTCCACTTT	CASSVDRVNSPLHF
TRBV2	NA	TRBJ1-2	TRBD1	TGTGCCAGCAGAGGACAGGGAAGCTATGGCTACACCTTC	CASRGQGSYGYTF
TRBV11-2	NA	TRBJ2-1	NA	TGTGCCAGCAGCTTAGGAGGAATTCCCAATGAGCAGTTCTTC	CASSLGGIPNEQFF
TRBV12-5	NA	TRBJ2-1	TRBD2	TGTGCTAGTGGTTTGGACGAGGTAGTAGCGGGCCTGTACAATGAGCAGTTCTTC	CASGLDEVVAGLYNEQFF
TRBV28	NA	TRBJ1-1	TRBD1	TGTGCCAGCACCGACAGGGCTGAAGCTTTCTTT	CASTDRAEAFF
TRBV6-1	NA	TRBJ2-3	NA	TGTGCCAGCGTGTCTACCACAGATACGCAGTATTTT	CASVSTTDTQYF
TRBV5-6	NA	TRBJ2-5	NA	TGTGCCAGCAGCAAAACCGGGTCCTTGGAGGAGACCCAGTACTTC	CASSKTGSLEETQYF
TRBV4-1	NA	TRBJ2-1	NA	TGCGCCAGCAGCCAAGGGCTAGTCAATGAGCAGTTCTTC	CASSQGLVNEQFF
TRBV27	once	TRBJ1-1	NA	TGTGCCAGCAGTTTACAGGGACTTAGCACTGAAGCTTTCTTT	CASSLQGLSTEAFF
TRBV4-1	NA	TRBJ2-6	TRBD1	TGCGCCAGCCTGACAGGGTCTGGGGCCAACGTCCTGACTTTC	CASLTGSGANVLTF
TRBV2	few	TRBJ2-2	TRBD2	TGTGCCAGCAGTGACCTAGCGGGGGGGAACACCGGGGAGCTGTTTTTT	CASSDLAGGNTGELFF
TRBV19	NA	TRBJ1-1	TRBD1	TGTGCCAGTAGTATTATTACAGGGGGTACTGAAGCTTTCTTT	CASSIITGGTEAFF
TRBV5-1	NA	TRBJ1-5	NA	TGCGCCAGCAGCTCCTCCGGAGATAGCAATCAGCCCCAGCATTTT	CASSSSGDSNQPQHF
TRBV27	once	TRBJ2-7	NA	TGTGCCAGCAGTTTCATCCGAGGGATTGCCTACGAGCAGTACTTC	CASSFIRGIAYEQYF
TRBV4-3	NA	TRBJ1-2	NA	TGCGCCAGCAGCCAAGGGTGGCAGGGTAACTATGGCTACACCTTC	CASSQGWQGNYGYTF
TRBV19	few	TRBJ1-4	NA	TGTGCCAGTAGTATTGCCGGGGAAAAACTGTTTTTT	CASSIAGEKLFF
TRBV6-4	NA	TRBJ2-3	NA	TGTGCCAGCAGTGCAATGCTAGCAGATACGCAGTATTTT	CASSAMLADTQYF
TRBV10-1	NA	TRBJ1-6	NA	TGCGCCAGCAGCGCTACGGGGGGCGGCAATTCACCCCTCCACTTT	CASSATGGGNSPLHF
TRBV10-1	NA	TRBJ2-5	TRBD1	TGCGCCAGCAGTGAGTCTGTACAGGGGTTCGAGACCCAGTACTTC	CASSESVQGFETQYF
TRBV6-1	NA	TRBJ1-1	NA	TGTGCCAGCACCTTGACAGGACGAGTGAACACTGAAGCTTTCTTT	CASTLTGRVNTEAFF
TRBV4-2	NA	TRBJ2-7	NA	TGTGCCAGCAGCCAGGGACTGGTTTCCTACGAGCAGTACTTC	CASSQGLVSYEQYF
TRBV5-6	NA	TRBJ2-2	TRBD2	TGTGCCAGCAGCCCCGGACTAGCGGGGGACACCGGGGAGCTGTTTTTT	CASSPGLAGDTGELFF
TRBV5-4	NA	TRBJ2-5	NA	TGTGCCAGCAGCTTGGCTGCGTCCGACGGGGGGACCCAGTACTTC	CASSLAASDGGTQYF
TRBV4-3	NA	TRBJ1-4	NA	TGCGCCAGCAGCCAAGAAGGACAAGGGGGTGAAAAACTGTTTTTT	CASSQEGQGGEKLFF
TRBV2	NA	TRBJ1-5	NA	TGTGCCAGCAGTGAAATCAAGGGGAACAATCAGCCCCAGCATTTT	CASSEIKGNNQPQHF
TRBV29-1	NA	TRBJ1-5	NA	TGCAGCGTTGGTTCCGAGAATCAGCCCCAGCATTTT	CSVGSENQPQHF
TRBV16	NA	TRBJ1-2	TRBD1	TGTGCCAGCAGCTTCTCGACAGGGGCCCCCTATGGCTACACCTTC	CASSFSTGAPYGYTF
TRBV7-8	NA	TRBJ1-6	NA	TGTGCCAGCAGCCGAATGGGCAATTCACCCCTCCACTTT	CASSRMGNSPLHF
TRBV4-1	NA	TRBJ1-3	NA	TGCGCCAGCAGCTCCACCGGCGCCTCAAGAGGGAACACCATATATTTT	CASSSTGASRGNTIYF
TRBV6-5	once	TRBJ2-7	NA	TGTGCCAGCAGTCAGTCTGGGGGGGAGGGGGACGAGCAGTACTTC	CASSQSGGEGDEQYF
TRBV5-1	NA	TRBJ1-1	TRBD1	TGCGCCAGCAGCTTGGCAACAGGGGGACACCGGACTGAAGCTTTCTTT	CASSLATGGHRTEAFF
TRBV4-1	NA	TRBJ2-7	TRBD1	TGCGCCAGCAGCCAGGAAGGGACAGGGGTTTTCTACGAGCAGTACTTC	CASSQEGTGVFYEQYF